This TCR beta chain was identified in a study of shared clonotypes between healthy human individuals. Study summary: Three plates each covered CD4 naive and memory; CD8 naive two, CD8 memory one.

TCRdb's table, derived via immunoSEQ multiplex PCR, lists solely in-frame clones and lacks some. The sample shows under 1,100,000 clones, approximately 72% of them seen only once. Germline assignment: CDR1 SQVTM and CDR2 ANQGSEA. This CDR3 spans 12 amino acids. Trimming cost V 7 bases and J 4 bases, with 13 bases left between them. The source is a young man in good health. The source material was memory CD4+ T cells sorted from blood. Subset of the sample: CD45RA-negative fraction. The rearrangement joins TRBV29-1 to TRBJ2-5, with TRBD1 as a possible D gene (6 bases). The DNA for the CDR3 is TGCAGCGGATACAGGGTCGGAGAGACCCAGTACTTC. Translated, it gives CSGYRVGETQYF.